The 9 T cell receptor beta chains below all came from one sample that was sequenced in a study of cytomegalovirus exposure and HLA in healthy donors. The PCR was carried out with 60 Vbeta primers and 13 Jbeta primers. The repertoire was sequenced with immunoSEQ multiplex PCR; TCRdb's copy has only in-frame clones and lacks some. The data show some 170,000 clones, about four fifths seen once. The sequenced sample was PBMCs. The origin of the receptors is a man aged 25 to 40 in good health and CMV-seronegative.

The chain is built from TRBV5-1 and TRBJ1-1; 9 bases agree with TRBD1. Germline CDR1 SGHRS, CDR2 YFSETQ. V shed 4 bases, J shed 5 bases, and the junction held 9 bases outside the gene matches. The CDR3 length is 15 residues. CDR3 in DNA: TGCGCCAGCAGCATAGCTTTGACAGGGGGGACTGAAGCTTTCTTT. Protein product: CASSIALTGGTEAFF.

The V and J genes are TRBV2 and TRBJ2-5; 12 bases match TRBD2. The DNA end is more similar to TRBJ2-7, so the J call may be wrong. This CDR3 has 14 residues. Per germline, CDR1 SNHLY and CDR2 FYNNEI. The CDR3 region has the DNA TGTGCCAGCAGTTCTAGCGGGAGGGCCTACGAGCAGTACTTC. Amino acid sequence: CASSSSGRAYEQYF.

The chain carries TRBV27 and TRBJ2-1; 11 bases are shared with TRBD2. CDR3 length: 15 residues. Looked up from germline, CDR1 is MNHEY and CDR2 is SMNVEV (reference sequence). With V trimmed by 4 bases and J by 5 bases, 4 bases remained unmatched. The CDR3, as DNA: TGTGCCAGCAGTTGGGGGACTAGCGGCAACAATGAGCAGTTCTTC. Translated, it gives CASSWGTSGNNEQFF.

The chain recombines TRBV7-2 with TRBJ1-5; D is ambiguous. V lost 2 bases and J lost 4, with 6 bases in between. CDR1 and CDR2 from the germline V gene are SGHTA and FQGNSA. The CDR3 loop spans 13 amino acids. The CDR3 DNA reads as TGTGCCAGCAGCTTACGAACAAATCAGCCCCAGCATTTT. Its protein product is CASSLRTNQPQHF.

This clone was found once. The chain couples TRBV11-1 to TRBJ1-5; 9 nucleotides match TRBD1. Germline CDR1 reads SGHAT; CDR2 reads FQDESV (reference sequence). The CDR3 has 15 amino acids. The ends lost 5 bases at V and 6 bases at J; junction bases unmatched: 8. The CDR3, as DNA: TGTGCCAGCAGCCTAGGGACAGGGACAGCTCAGCCCCAGCATTTT. Residues: CASSLGTGTAQPQHF.

CDR3 region: CASSVMRQAPGEKLFF. The CDR3, as DNA: TGTGCCAGCAGCGTAATGCGGCAGGCGCCGGGGGAAAAACTGTTTTTT. The rearrangement joins TRBV7-8 to TRBJ1-4; D remains ambiguous. The germline CDR1 and CDR2 sequences are SGHVS and FQNEAQ. The CDR3 extends over 16 amino acids. V was trimmed by 5 bases and J by 8 bases, leaving 21 bases between them.

The chain uses TRBV9 and TRBJ1-5; D gene unclear. Germline assignment: CDR1 SGDLS and CDR2 YYNGEE. This CDR3 is built from 15 residues. The V end lost 4 bases, the J end lost 0 bases, and 11 bases lay between the germline ends. Here the CDR3 DNA reads TGTGCCAGCAGCACCGAGGCCTATAGCAATCAGCCCCAGCATTTT. It specifies CASSTEAYSNQPQHF.

The sample holds a few counts of this clone. The V gene is TRBV6-1, the J gene TRBJ1-3; D might be TRBD1 (6 bases). In germline, CDR1 is MNHNS, CDR2 SASEGT. CDR3 length: 14 residues. V was pared by 6 bases and J by 11 bases, with 20 bases between. This CDR3 is CASSELGHRGSIYF. CDR3 bases: TGTGCCAGCAGCGAGTTGGGACACCGTGGCTCCATATATTTT.

The rearrangement links TRBV19 to TRBJ1-1; no reliable D call. V was trimmed by 2 bases and J by 10 bases, leaving 14 bases between them. Germline values: CDR1 LNHDA, CDR2 SQIVND (reference sequence). This CDR3 region has 13 residues. CDR3 DNA: TGTGCCAGTAGTATAATGTTCGGGGAAATAGCTTTCTTT. Residues: CASSIMFGEIAFF. The full variable domain, rest sourced from reference TRBV19 and TRBJ1-1, is DGGITQSPKYLFRKEGQNVTLSCEQNLNHDAMYWYRQDPGQGLRLIYYSQIVNDFQKGDIAEGYSVSREKKESFPLTVTSAQKNPTAFYLCASSIMFGEIAFFGQGTRLTVV.